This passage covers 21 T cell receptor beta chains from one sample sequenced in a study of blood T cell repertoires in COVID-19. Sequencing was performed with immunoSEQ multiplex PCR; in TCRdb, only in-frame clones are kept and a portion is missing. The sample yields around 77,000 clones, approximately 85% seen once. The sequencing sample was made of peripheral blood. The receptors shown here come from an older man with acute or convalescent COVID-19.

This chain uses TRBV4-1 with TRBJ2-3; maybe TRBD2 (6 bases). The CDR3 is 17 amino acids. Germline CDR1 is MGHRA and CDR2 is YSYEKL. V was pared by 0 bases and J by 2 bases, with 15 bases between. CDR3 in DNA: TGCGCCAGCAGCCAAGACGGGGGTTACGCACCCACAGATACGCAGTATTTT. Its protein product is CASSQDGGYAPTDTQYF.

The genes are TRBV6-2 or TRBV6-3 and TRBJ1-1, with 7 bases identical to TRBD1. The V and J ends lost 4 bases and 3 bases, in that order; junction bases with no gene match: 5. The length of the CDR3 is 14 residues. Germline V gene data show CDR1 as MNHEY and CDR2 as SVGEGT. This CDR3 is CASSLTRGDTEAFF. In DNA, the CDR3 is TGTGCCAGCAGTTTGACCAGGGGGGACACTGAAGCTTTCTTT.

The CDR3 protein is CASSQGAGGVSYNEQFF. CDR3 DNA: TGCGCCAGCAGCCAAGGAGCAGGGGGCGTATCCTACAATGAGCAGTTCTTC. The gene calls are TRBV4-3 and TRBJ2-1, with 8 bases that match TRBD1. This CDR3 is built from 17 residues. Germline CDR1 LGHNA, CDR2 YSLEER. Trimming took 1 base from V and 1 from J; bases not matched to a gene: 6.

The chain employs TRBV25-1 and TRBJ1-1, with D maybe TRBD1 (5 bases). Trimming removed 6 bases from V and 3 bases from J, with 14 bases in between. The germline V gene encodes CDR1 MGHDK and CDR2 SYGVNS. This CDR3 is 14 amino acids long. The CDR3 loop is CASRRTSKDTEAFF. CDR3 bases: TGTGCCAGCAGACGGACAAGTAAAGACACTGAAGCTTTCTTT.

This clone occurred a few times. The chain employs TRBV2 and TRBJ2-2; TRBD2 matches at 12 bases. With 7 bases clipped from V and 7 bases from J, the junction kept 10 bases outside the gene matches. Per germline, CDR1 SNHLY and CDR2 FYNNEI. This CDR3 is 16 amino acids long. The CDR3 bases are TGTGCCAGCAACACACCTAGCGGGAGGGCCGGCGGGGAGCTGTTTTTT. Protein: CASNTPSGRAGGELFF.

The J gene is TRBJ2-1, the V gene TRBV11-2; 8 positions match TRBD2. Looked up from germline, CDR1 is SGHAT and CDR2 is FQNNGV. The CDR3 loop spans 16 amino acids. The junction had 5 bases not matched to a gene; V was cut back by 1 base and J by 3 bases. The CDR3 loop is CASSLAVRGGYNEQFF. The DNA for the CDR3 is TGTGCCAGCAGCTTAGCTGTTCGGGGGGGCTACAATGAGCAGTTCTTC. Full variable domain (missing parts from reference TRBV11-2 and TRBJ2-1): EAGVAQSPRYKIIEKRQSVAFWCNPISGHATLYWYQQILGQGPKLLIQFQNNGVVDDSQLPKDRFSAERLKGVDSTLKIQPAKLEDSAVYLCASSLAVRGGYNEQFFGPGTRLTVL.

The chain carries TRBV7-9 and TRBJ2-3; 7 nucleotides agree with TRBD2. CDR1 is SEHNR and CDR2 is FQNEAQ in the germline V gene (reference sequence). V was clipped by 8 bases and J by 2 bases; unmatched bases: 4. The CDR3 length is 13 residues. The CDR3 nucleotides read TGTGCCAGCCGGGACTACTACACAGATACGCAGTATTTT. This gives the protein CASRDYYTDTQYF.

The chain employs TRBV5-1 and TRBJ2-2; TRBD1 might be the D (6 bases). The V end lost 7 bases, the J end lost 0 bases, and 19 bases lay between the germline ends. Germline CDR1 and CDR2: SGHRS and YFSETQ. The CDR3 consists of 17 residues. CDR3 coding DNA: TGCGCCAGCCAACTTGGGAATAACAGGGCGAACACCGGGGAGCTGTTTTTT. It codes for CASQLGNNRANTGELFF.

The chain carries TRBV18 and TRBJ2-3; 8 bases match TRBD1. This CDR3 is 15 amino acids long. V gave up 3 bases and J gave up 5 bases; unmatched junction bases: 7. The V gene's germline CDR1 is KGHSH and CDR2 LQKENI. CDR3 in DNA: TGTGCCAGCTCACCCCGTGGACAGGGACTAGATACGCAGTATTTT. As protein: CASSPRGQGLDTQYF.

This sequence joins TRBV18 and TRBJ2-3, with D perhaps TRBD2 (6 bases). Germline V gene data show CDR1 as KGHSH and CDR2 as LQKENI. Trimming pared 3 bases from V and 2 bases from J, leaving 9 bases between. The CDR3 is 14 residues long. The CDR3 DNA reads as TGTGCCAGCTCACCGGAGGGGAACACAGATACGCAGTATTTT. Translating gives CASSPEGNTDTQYF.

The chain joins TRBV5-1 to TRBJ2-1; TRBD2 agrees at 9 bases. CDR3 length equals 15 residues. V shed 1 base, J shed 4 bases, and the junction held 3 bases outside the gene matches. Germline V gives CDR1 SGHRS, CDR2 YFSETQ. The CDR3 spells CASSLPLAGYNEQFF. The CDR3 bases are TGCGCCAGCAGCTTGCCGCTAGCGGGGTACAATGAGCAGTTCTTC. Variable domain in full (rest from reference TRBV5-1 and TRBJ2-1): KAGVTQTPRYLIKTRGQQVTLSCSPISGHRSVSWYQQTPGQGLQFLFEYFSETQRNKGNFPGRFSGRQFSNSRSEMNVSTLELGDSALYLCASSLPLAGYNEQFFGPGTRLTVL.

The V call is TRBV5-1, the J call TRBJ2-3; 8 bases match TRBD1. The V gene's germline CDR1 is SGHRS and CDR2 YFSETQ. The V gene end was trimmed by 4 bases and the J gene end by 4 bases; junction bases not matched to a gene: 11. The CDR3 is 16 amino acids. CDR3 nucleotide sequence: TGCGCCAGCAGCGGAACACAGGGGGGAGGCCCAGATACGCAGTATTTT. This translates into CASSGTQGGGPDTQYF.

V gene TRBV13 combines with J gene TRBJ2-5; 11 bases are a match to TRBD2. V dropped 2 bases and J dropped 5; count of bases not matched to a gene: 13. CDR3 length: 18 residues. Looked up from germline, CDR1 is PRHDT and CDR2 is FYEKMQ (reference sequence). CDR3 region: CASSLLLAGGPLEETQYF. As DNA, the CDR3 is TGTGCCAGCAGCTTACTATTAGCGGGGGGGCCGTTGGAGGAGACCCAGTACTTC.

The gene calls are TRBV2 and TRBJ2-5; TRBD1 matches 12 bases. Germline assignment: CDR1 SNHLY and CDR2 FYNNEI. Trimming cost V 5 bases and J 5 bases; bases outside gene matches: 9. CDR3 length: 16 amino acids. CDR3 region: CASSPPGQGAGETQYF. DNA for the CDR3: TGTGCCAGCAGTCCACCGGGACAGGGGGCGGGGGAGACCCAGTACTTC.

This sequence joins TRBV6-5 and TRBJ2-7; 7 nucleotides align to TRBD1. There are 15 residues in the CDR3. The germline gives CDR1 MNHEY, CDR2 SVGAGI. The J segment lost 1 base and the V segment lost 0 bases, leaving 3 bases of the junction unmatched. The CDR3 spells CASSYSGGRSYEQYF. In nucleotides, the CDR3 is TGTGCCAGCAGTTACTCAGGGGGCAGGTCCTACGAGCAGTACTTC.

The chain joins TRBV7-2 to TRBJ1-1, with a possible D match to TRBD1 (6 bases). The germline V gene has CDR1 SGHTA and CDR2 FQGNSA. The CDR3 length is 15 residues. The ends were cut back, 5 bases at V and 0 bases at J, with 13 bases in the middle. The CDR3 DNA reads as TGTGCCAGCAGCCCGGGGGGCAGTTTGAACACTGAAGCTTTCTTT. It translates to CASSPGGSLNTEAFF.

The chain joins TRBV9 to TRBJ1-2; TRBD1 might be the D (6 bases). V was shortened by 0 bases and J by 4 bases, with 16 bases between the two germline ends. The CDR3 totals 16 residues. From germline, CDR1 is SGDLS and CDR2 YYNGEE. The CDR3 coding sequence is TGTGCCAGCAGCGTAGCCCCGCCAGGGGCTTCCTATGGCTACACCTTC. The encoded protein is CASSVAPPGASYGYTF.

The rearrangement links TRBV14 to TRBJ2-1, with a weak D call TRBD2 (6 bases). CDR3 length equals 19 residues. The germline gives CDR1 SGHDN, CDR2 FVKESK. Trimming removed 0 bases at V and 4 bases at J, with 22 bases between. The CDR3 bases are TGTGCCAGCAGCCAAGATCCCGCTCTACACCTTGGGACTTACAATGAGCAGTTCTTC. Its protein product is CASSQDPALHLGTYNEQFF. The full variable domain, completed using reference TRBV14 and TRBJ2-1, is EAGVTQFPSHSVIEKGQTVTLRCDPISGHDNLYWYRRVMGKEIKFLLHFVKESKQDESGMPNNRFLAERTGGTYSTLKVQPAELEDSGVYFCASSQDPALHLGTYNEQFFGPGTRLTVL.

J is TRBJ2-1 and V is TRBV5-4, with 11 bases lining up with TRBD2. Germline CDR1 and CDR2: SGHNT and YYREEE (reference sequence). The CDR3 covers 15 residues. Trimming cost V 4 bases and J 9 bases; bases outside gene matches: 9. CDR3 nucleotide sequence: TGTGCCAGCAGCGGAACTAGCGGGAGTCTTCGTGAGCAGTTCTTC. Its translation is CASSGTSGSLREQFF.

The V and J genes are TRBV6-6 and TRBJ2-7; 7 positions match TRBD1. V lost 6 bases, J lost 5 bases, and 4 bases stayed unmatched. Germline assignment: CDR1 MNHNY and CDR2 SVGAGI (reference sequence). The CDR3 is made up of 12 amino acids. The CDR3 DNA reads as TGTGCCAGCAGAATTGACAGGGACGAGCAGTACTTC. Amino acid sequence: CASRIDRDEQYF.

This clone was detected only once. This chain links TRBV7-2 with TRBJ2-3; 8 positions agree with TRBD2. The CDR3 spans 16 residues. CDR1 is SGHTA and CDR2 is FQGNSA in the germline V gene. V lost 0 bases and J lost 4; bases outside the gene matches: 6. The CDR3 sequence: CASSLARAGGPDTQYF. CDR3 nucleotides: TGTGCCAGCAGCTTAGCGCGTGCGGGGGGACCAGATACGCAGTATTTT. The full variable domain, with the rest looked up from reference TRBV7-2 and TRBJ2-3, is GAGVSQSPSNKVTEKGKDVELRCDPISGHTALYWYRQSLGQGLEFLIYFQGNSAPDKSGLPSDRFSAERTGGSVSTLTIQRTQQEDSAVYLCASSLARAGGPDTQYFGPGTRLTVL.